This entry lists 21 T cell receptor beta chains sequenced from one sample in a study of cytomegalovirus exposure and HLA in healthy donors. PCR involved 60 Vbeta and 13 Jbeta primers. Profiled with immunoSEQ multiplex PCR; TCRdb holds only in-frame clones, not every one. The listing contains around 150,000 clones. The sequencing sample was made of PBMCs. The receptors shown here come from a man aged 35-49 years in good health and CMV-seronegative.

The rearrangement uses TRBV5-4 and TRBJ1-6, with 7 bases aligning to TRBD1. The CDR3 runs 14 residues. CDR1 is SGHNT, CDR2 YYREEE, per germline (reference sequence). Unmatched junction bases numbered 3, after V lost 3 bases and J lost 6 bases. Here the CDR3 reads CASSSRQGNSPLHF. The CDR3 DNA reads TGTGCCAGCAGCTCCCGACAGGGTAATTCACCCCTCCACTTT.

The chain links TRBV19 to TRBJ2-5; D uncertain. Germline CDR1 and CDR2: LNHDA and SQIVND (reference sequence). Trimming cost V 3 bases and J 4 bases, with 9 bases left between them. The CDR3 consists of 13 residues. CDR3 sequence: CASSMTRSETQYF. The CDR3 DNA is TGTGCCAGTAGTATGACGCGGTCAGAGACCCAGTACTTC.

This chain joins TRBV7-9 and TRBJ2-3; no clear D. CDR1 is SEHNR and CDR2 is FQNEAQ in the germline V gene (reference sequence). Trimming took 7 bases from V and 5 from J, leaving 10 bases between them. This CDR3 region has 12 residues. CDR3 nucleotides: TGTGCCAGCACCCTAAGTGAAGATACGCAGTATTTT. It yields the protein CASTLSEDTQYF.

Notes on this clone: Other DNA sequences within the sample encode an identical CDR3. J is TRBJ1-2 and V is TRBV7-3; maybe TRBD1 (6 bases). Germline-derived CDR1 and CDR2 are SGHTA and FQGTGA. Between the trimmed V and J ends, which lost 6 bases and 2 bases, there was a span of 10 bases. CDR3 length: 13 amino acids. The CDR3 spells CASSPGQNYGYTF. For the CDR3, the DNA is TGTGCCAGCAGTCCCGGACAGAACTATGGCTACACCTTC.

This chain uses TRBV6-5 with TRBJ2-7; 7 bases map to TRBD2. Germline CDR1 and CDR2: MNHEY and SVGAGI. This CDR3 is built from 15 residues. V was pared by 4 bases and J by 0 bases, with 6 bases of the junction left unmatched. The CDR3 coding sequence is TGTGCCAGCAGTTCACTAGCGTACTCCTCCTACGAGCAGTACTTC. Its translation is CASSSLAYSSYEQYF.

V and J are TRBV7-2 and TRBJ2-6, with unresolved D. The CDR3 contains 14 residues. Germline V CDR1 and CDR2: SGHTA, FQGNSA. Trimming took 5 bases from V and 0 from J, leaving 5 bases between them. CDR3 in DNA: TGTGCCAGCAGCAATAGCTCTGGGGCCAACGTCCTGACTTTC. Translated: CASSNSSGANVLTF.

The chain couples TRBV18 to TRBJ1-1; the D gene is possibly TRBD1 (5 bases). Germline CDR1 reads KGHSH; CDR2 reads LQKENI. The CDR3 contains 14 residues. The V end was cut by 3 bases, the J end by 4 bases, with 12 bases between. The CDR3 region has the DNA TGTGCCAGCTCACCTATGACAGAAATCACTGAAGCTTTCTTT. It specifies CASSPMTEITEAFF.

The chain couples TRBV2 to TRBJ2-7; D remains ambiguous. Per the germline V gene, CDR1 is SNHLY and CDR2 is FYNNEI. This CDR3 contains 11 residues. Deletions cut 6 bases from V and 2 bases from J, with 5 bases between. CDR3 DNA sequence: TGTGCCAGCAGAATCACCTACGAGCAGTACTTC. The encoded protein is CASRITYEQYF.

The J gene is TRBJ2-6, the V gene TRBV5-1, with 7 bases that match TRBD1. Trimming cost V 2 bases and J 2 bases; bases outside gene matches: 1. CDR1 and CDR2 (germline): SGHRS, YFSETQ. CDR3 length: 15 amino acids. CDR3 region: CASSFQGAGANVLTF. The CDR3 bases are TGCGCCAGCAGCTTTCAGGGGGCTGGGGCCAACGTCCTGACTTTC.

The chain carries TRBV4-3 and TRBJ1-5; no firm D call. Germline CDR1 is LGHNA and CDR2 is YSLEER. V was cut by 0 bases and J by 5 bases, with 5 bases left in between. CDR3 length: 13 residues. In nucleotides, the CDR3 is TGCGCCAGCAGCCAAGAAGGAGATCAGCCCCAGCATTTT. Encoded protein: CASSQEGDQPQHF.

Here the CDR3 DNA reads TGTGCCAGCAGCTTGGCCTGGGGCACAACAGGGAAGGCCACTGAAGCTTTCTTT. Amino acids: CASSLAWGTTGKATEAFF. J is TRBJ1-1 and V is TRBV5-4; D perhaps matches TRBD1 (6 bases). The ends were cut back, 0 bases at V and 4 bases at J, with 22 bases in the middle. CDR3 length: 18 residues. Germline V gene lookup returns CDR1 SGHNT and CDR2 YYREEE (reference sequence).

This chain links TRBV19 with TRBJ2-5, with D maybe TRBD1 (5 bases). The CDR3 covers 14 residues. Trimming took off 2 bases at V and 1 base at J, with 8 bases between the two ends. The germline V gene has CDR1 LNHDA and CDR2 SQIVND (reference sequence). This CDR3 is CASSISGPQETQYF. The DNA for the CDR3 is TGTGCCAGTAGTATATCAGGGCCCCAAGAGACCCAGTACTTC.

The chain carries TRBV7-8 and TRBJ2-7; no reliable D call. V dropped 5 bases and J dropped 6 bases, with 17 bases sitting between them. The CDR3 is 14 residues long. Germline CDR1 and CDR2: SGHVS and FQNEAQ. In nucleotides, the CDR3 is TGTGCCAGCAGCCCAGTGGCCTCTTCCCTCGAGCAGTACTTC. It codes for CASSPVASSLEQYF.

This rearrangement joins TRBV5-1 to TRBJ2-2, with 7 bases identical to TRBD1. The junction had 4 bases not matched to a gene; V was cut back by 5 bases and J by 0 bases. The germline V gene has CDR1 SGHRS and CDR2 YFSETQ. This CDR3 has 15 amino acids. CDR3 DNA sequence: TGCGCCAGCAGGGCCGACAGGGCGAACACCGGGGAGCTGTTTTTT. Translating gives CASRADRANTGELFF.

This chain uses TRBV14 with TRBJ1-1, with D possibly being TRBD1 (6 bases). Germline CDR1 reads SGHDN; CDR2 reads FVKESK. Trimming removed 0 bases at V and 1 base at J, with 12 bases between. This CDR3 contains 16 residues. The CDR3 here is CASSQDPTGTNTEAFF. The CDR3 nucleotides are TGTGCCAGCAGCCAAGATCCTACAGGGACGAACACTGAAGCTTTCTTT.

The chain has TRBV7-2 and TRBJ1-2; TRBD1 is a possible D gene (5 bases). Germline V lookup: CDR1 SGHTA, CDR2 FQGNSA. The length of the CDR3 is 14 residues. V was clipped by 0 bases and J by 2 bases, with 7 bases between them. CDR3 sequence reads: CASSLAQGNYGYTF. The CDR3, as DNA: TGTGCCAGCAGCTTAGCGCAGGGAAACTATGGCTACACCTTC.

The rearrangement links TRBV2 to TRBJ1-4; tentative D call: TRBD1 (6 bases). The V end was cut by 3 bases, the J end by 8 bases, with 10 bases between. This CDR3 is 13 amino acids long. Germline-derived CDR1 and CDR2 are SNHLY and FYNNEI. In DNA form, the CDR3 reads TGTGCCAGCAGTGACCAGGGGAGCGAAAAACTGTTTTTT. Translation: CASSDQGSEKLFF.

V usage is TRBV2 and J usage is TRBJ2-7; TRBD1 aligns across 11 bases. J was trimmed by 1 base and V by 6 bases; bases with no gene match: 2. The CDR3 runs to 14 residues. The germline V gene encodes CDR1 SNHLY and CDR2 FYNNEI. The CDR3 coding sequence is TGTGCCAGCAGAGGACAGGGGGCGTCCTACGAGCAGTACTTC. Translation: CASRGQGASYEQYF.

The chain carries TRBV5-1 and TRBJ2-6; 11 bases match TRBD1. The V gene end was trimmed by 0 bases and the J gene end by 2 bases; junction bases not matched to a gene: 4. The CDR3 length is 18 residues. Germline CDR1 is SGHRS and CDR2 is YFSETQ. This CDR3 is CASSLGWGQGAGANVLTF. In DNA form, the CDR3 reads TGCGCCAGCAGCTTGGGGTGGGGACAGGGGGCTGGGGCCAACGTCCTGACTTTC.

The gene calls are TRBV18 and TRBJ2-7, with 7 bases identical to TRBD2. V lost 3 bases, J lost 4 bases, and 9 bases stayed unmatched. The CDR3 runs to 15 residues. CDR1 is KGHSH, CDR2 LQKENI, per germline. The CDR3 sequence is CASSPTSGGGYEQYF. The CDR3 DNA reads TGTGCCAGCTCACCGACATCGGGGGGAGGGTACGAGCAGTACTTC.

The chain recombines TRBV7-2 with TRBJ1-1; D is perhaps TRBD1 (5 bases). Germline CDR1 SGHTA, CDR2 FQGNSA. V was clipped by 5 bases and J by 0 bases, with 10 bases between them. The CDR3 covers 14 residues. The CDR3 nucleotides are TGTGCCAGCAGCCGACGGGGGATGAACACTGAAGCTTTCTTT. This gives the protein CASSRRGMNTEAFF. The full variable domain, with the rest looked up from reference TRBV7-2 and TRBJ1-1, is GAGVSQSPSNKVTEKGKDVELRCDPISGHTALYWYRQSLGQGLEFLIYFQGNSAPDKSGLPSDRFSAERTGGSVSTLTIQRTQQEDSAVYLCASSRRGMNTEAFFGQGTRLTVV.